Listed here are 10 T cell receptor beta chains from one sample, sequenced in a study of CD8+CD57+ T cells in acquired aplastic anemia. Investigators profiled TCR beta VDJ and CDR3 from genomic DNA template. Via MiXCR, TCRdb re-called the reads, giving one row per CDR3 protein. The table shows 150,000 to 180,000 distinct CDR3 sequences, with roughly 49% occurring only once. CD8+CD57+ cell expansion, shown by flow cytometry, had occurred in the patients selected for sequencing. Sequenced input: sorted CD4+, CD8+, or CD8+CD57+ T cells (not recorded which) from PBMCs. Receptor source: a human donor with aplastic anemia.

This chain joins TRBV7-3 and TRBJ2-2; tentatively, D is TRBD1 (5 bases). The length of the CDR3 is 13 residues. Per germline, CDR1 SGHTA and CDR2 FQGTGA. The V end was cut by 4 bases, the J end by 6 bases, with 9 bases between. CDR3 DNA: TGTGCCAGCAGCTATCAGGGTCCCGGGGAGCTGTTTTTT. Encoded protein: CASSYQGPGELFF. Filled out from reference TRBV7-3 and TRBJ2-2, the complete variable domain reads GAGVSQTPSNKVTEKGKYVELRCDPISGHTALYWYRQSLGQGPEFLIYFQGTGAADDSGLPNDRFFAVRPEGSVSTLKIQRTERGDSAVYLCASSYQGPGELFFGEGSRLTVL.

This clonotype was seen a few times. J is TRBJ2-1 and V is TRBV29-1; D may match TRBD1 or TRBD2 (5 bases each). Germline values: CDR1 SQVTM, CDR2 ANQGSEA. The V end lost 3 bases, the J end lost 8 bases, and 8 bases lay between the germline ends. CDR3 length equals 11 residues. CDR3 residues: CSVEGDDEQFF. For the CDR3, the DNA is TGCAGCGTTGAGGGGGACGATGAGCAGTTCTTC.

The J gene is TRBJ2-5, the V gene TRBV3-1; TRBD1 agrees at 8 bases. The CDR3 totals 16 residues. Per the germline V gene, CDR1 is LGHDT and CDR2 is YNNKEL (reference sequence). Trimming removed 6 bases from V and 4 bases from J; junction bases left unmatched: 13. The CDR3 region is CASSSPDRGWGETQYF. DNA of the CDR3: TGTGCCAGCAGTTCCCCCGACAGGGGTTGGGGAGAGACCCAGTACTTC.

The chain employs TRBV9 and TRBJ1-2; D is perhaps TRBD1 (6 bases). CDR3 length: 13 amino acids. Germline CDR1 and CDR2: SGDLS and YYNGEE. V gave up 2 bases and J gave up 6 bases, with 11 bases separating them. CDR3 loop: CASSVGQKNGYTF. CDR3 DNA sequence: TGTGCCAGCAGCGTCGGACAGAAGAATGGCTACACCTTC.

CDR3 in amino acids: CASSKRLAGTYEQFF. In DNA, the CDR3 is TGTGCCAGCAGCAAACGACTAGCGGGGACCTATGAGCAGTTCTTC. The chain combines TRBV7-8 with TRBJ2-1; TRBD2 matches 11 bases. The ends lost 5 bases at V and 8 bases at J; junction bases unmatched: 8. This CDR3 is built from 15 residues. The germline V gene encodes CDR1 SGHVS and CDR2 FQNEAQ.

The chain couples TRBV27 to TRBJ2-7; D perhaps matches TRBD2 (6 bases). Germline loops: CDR1 MNHEY, CDR2 SMNVEV (reference sequence). V lost 7 bases to trimming and J lost 0 bases, with 13 bases between them. The CDR3 is 14 residues long. The CDR3 DNA reads as TGTGCCAGCACCCCGGGGAGGAGCTCCTACGAGCAGTACTTC. Residues: CASTPGRSSYEQYF.

There are a few counts of this clonotype. It may be a read error: a sequence one base away is much more abundant. The chain has TRBV10-3 and TRBJ1-1, with TRBD1 matching 7 bases. The germline V gene has CDR1 ENHRY and CDR2 SYGVKD. The CDR3 sequence is 14 residues long. In DNA, the CDR3 is TGTGCCAGCAGTTACACAGGGGAAGGCATTGAAGCTTTCTTT. Encoded protein: CASSYTGEGIEAFF.

The V and J genes are TRBV15 and TRBJ2-6; D not resolved. V lost 0 bases and J lost 1, with 10 bases in between. Germline V gene lookup returns CDR1 LNHNV and CDR2 YYDKDF (reference sequence). The CDR3 has 17 residues. The chain's CDR3 is CATSREPATSGANVLTF. The CDR3 nucleotides are TGTGCCACCAGCAGAGAGCCAGCTACATCTGGGGCCAACGTCCTGACTTTC.

In regard to this clonotype: Germline and junction disagree at one end, which may indicate a read error. The V call is TRBV3-1, the J call TRBJ2-5; a weak D match, TRBD2 (5 bases). Germline assignment: CDR1 LGHDT and CDR2 YNNKEL (reference sequence). This CDR3 region has 15 residues. The CDR3 spells CASSHFSGLEETRYF. The CDR3 nucleotides are TGTGCCAGCAGCCACTTTTCGGGGTTGGAAGAGACCCGGTACTTC.

This clonotype was detected ten times or more. The chain links TRBV27 to TRBJ1-6; 7 bases map to TRBD1. With V trimmed by 3 bases and J by 10 bases, 6 bases remained unmatched. This CDR3 has 14 residues. CDR1 is MNHEY, CDR2 SMNVEV, per germline (reference sequence). In nucleotides, the CDR3 is TGTGCCAGCAGTTTGGCAGGGGGGGACTCACCCCTCCACTTT. This sequence encodes CASSLAGGDSPLHF.